This T cell receptor (beta chain) was captured in a study of T cell repertoires in cytomegalovirus infection. The wider study: CMV infection and matching HLA type were both indicated by public TCR beta signatures. The study's findings and limits: Adding up the frequency of public TCR beta families identified people who carried CMV plus the relevant HLA. Predominance within the ex vivo response was attributable to HLA-C-restricted CMV-specific TCR beta clonotypes.

Worth noting for this clonotype: Its specificity is not known.

The V segment lost 4 bases and the J segment 2 bases; nucleotides outside the gene matches: 6. Looked up from germline, CDR1 is SGHDT and CDR2 is YYEEEE. The CDR3 spans 14 residues. TCRdb re-called the reads with MiXCR, one entry per CDR3 protein. The sample lists 160,000 or so distinct CDR3 sequences, about 15% occurring once. Sequencing input: CD8+ T cells from PBMCs. V usage is TRBV5-6 and J usage is TRBJ2-7, with TRBD1 matching over 7 bases. The clonotype was recovered from a human donor in good health (CMV status not recorded). Some clones in this sample may be carry-over from other donors' samples. CDR3 bases: TGTGCCAGCAGCAGGAACAGGGGCCCCTACGAGCAGTACTTC. Translation: CASSRNRGPYEQYF.